This TCR beta chain was found in a study of blood T cell repertoires in COVID-19. Whole-study context: There were acute and convalescent COVID-19 samples, and they came from the United States, Italy and Spain. The cDNA or gDNA used as material had been derived from T cells, B-cell-depleted T cells, or PBMCs.

Authors' analysis steps: Amplifying reference gene primers gave estimates of nucleated cell counts. Method: immunoSEQ multiplex PCR; TCRdb's copy keeps in-frame clones and lacks some. V and J calls and clone size are those listed in that table; D and trimming were worked out from the DNA. The sample holds 75,000 to 100,000 clones; roughly 87% are singletons and the top ten take 4.5% to 5%. In germline, CDR1 is MNHNY, CDR2 SVGAGI (reference sequence). V dropped 0 bases and J dropped 10 bases, with 15 bases sitting between them. This CDR3 has 14 amino acids. The chain joins TRBV6-6 to TRBJ1-1, with TRBD1 as a possible D gene (6 bases). The sample comprised peripheral blood. This receptor was taken from an elderly woman with acute or convalescent COVID-19. This chain's CDR3 is CASSYSPRQEAAFF. In DNA, the CDR3 is TGTGCCAGCAGTTACTCACCACGACAGGAAGCAGCTTTCTTT.